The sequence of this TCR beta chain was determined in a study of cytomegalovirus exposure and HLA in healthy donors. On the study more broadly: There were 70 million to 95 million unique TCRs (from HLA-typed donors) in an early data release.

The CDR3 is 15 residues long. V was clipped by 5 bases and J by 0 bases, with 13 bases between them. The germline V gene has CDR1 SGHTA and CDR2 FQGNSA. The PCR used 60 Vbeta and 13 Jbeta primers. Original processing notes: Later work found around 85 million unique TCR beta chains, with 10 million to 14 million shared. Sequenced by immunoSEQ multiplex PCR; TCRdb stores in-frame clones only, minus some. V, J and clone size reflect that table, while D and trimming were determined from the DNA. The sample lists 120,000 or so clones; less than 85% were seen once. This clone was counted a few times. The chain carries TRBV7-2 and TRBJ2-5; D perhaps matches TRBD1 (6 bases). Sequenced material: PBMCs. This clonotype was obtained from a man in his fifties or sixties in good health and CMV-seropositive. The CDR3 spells CASSPNTGYQETQYF. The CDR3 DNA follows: TGTGCCAGCAGCCCGAACACAGGGTACCAAGAGACCCAGTACTTC.